The entry below gives a single T cell receptor beta chain sequence along with its context. The antigen is undetermined. Treatment given: around 19 received Ad26.COV2.S at low or high dose, single or two shots; about 5 received placebo; per-sample allocation not given. Collection of the samples took place on day 63 after the first injection of vaccine or placebo. Expression of Wuhan-strain SARS-CoV-2 spike came from the Ad26 vector that formed the vaccine. The V gene's germline CDR1 is DFQATT and CDR2 SNEGSKA (reference sequence). V lost 3 bases to trimming and J lost 9 bases; unmatched junction nucleotides: 10. This CDR3 has 15 amino acids. Produced via immunoSEQ multiplex PCR; TCRdb's table is partial and in-frame only. The sample consists of 300,000 to 350,000 clones, around four fifths of them appearing once. The data are from a study of Ad26.COV2.S vaccination and SARS-CoV-2 variants. Study observations and caveats: Assessments of TCR breadth and depth may have underestimated the total T cell responses. Vaccinees displayed broader spike-specific TCR repertoires than placebo recipients.

Sequences were derived from peripheral blood, sampled in a trial of Ad26.COV2.S vaccine versus placebo. This receptor was taken from a person aged 18 to 65 who received the Ad26.COV2.S COVID-19 vaccine or a placebo. The rearrangement joins TRBV20-1 to TRBJ1-6; 8 nucleotides match TRBD1. The CDR3 here is CSASSPQGAFSPLHF. The CDR3 DNA reads as TGCAGTGCTAGTTCTCCCCAGGGGGCTTTTTCACCCCTCCACTTT.